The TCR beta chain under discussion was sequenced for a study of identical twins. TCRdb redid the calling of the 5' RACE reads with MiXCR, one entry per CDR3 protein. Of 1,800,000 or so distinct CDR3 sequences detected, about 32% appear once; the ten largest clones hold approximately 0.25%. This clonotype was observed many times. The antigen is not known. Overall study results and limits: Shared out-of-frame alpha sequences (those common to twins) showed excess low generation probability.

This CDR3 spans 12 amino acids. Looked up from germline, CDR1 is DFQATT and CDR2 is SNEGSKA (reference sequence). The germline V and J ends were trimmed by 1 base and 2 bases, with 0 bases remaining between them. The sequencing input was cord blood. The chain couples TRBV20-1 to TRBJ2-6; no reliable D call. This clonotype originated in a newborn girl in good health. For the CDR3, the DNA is TGCAGTGCTAGAGCTGGGGCCAACGTCCTGACTTTC. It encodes CSARAGANVLTF.